The present T cell receptor beta chain was sequenced within a study of Tregs in tolerant kidney transplant recipients. The CDR3 totals 13 residues. From germline, CDR1 is SGHNT and CDR2 YENEEA. V was trimmed by 5 bases and J by 4 bases, leaving 11 bases between them. TCRdb's copy holds only in-frame clones and misses some; the assay was immunoSEQ multiplex PCR. Listed are 25,000 to 40,000 clones; about 1.9% falls within the top ten. With respect to this clone: The CDR3 extends 3 residues past the end of the read, so its final part is completed from the germline J gene.

The nonmyeloablative bone marrow transplants came from related graft donors, with transient mixed chimerism. Unstimulated Tregs (CD4+CD25+CD127-) and CD4+CD25- non-Tregs were sorted from PBMCs. The sequence was collected from a human patient who received a combined kidney and bone marrow transplant. Some T cells may arise from the graft donor. The sample here was CD4+ T cells from blood (PBMCs), taken 24 months after the transplant. The chain carries TRBV11-3 and TRBJ1-1; a possible D gene is TRBD1 (5 bases). CDR3 DNA (partial): TGTGCCAGCAGCCGGAGGGGCGGCACTGAA. Translated: CASSRRGGTE. Given in full, the CDR3 is CASSRRGGTEAFF.